The 10 T cell receptor beta chains listed next were all sequenced from one sample in a study of OX40 agonist ivuxolimab in advanced cancers. Using immunoSEQ multiplex PCR, the repertoire was profiled, and TCRdb retains in-frame clones only, with some absent. The sample includes roughly 97,000 clones, 85% to 90% of them seen just once. The sample was CD4+ or CD8+ T cells sorted from blood, taken in a trial of the OX40 agonist ivuxolimab. All receptors come from an adult with an advanced solid tumor such as melanoma, head and neck, liver or kidney cancer.

The V call is TRBV28, the J call TRBJ2-3; D not certain. The V end lost 6 bases, the J end lost 2 bases, and 6 bases lay between the germline ends. The CDR3 spans 12 residues. From germline, CDR1 is MDHEN and CDR2 SYDVKM. CDR3 residues: CASSPDTDTQYF. In DNA form, the CDR3 reads TGTGCCAGCAGCCCAGACACAGATACGCAGTATTTT.

The rearrangement links TRBV10-3 to TRBJ2-5, with D possibly being TRBD1 (5 bases). Trimming took 8 bases from V and 2 from J, leaving 12 bases between them. The CDR3 extends over 13 amino acids. The germline V gene has CDR1 ENHRY and CDR2 SYGVKD. The CDR3 is CAISWQGQETQYF. The CDR3 DNA sequence: TGTGCCATCTCTTGGCAGGGACAAGAGACCCAGTACTTC.

A remark on this clone: Other DNA sequences within the sample encode an identical CDR3. V usage is TRBV28 and J usage is TRBJ1-2; tentative D call: TRBD1 (6 bases). Germline V gene data show CDR1 as MDHEN and CDR2 as SYDVKM. V was trimmed by 4 bases and J by 4 bases, leaving 10 bases between them. The CDR3 runs 13 residues. This CDR3 reads CASSSGQTYGYTF. As DNA, the CDR3 is TGTGCCAGCAGTTCCGGACAGACCTATGGCTACACCTTC.

This sequence joins TRBV7-3 and TRBJ2-2; D unresolved. The CDR3 consists of 13 residues. V lost 1 base to trimming and J lost 5 bases, with 5 bases between them. Germline CDR1 SGHTA, CDR2 FQGTGA. CDR3 amino acids: CASSLRRTGELFF. In DNA form, the CDR3 reads TGTGCCAGCAGCTTAAGGAGAACCGGGGAGCTGTTTTTT.

The chain combines TRBV6-1 with TRBJ1-6; TRBD1 matches at 12 bases. V shed 2 bases and J 10 bases; nucleotides not matched to a gene: 6. Germline CDR1 reads MNHNS; CDR2 reads SASEGT. This CDR3 is built from 16 residues. The CDR3 loop reads CASSERDRGPGSPLHF. Written as DNA, the CDR3 is TGTGCCAGCAGTGAAAGGGACAGGGGGCCAGGATCACCCCTCCACTTT.

The chain employs TRBV30 and TRBJ1-5, with D unresolved. The V gene's germline CDR1 is GTSNPN and CDR2 SVGIG (reference sequence). V was cut by 3 bases and J by 3 bases, with 9 bases left in between. The CDR3 has 13 amino acids. CDR3 coding DNA: TGTGCCTGGAGGCAGATGACCAATCAGCCCCAGCATTTT. Translation gives CAWRQMTNQPQHF.

In nucleotides, the CDR3 is TGTGCCGCCGGGACAGGGGGCTTCGGCAATCAGCCCCAGCATTTT. Encoded protein: CAAGTGGFGNQPQHF. The gene calls are TRBV6-5 and TRBJ1-5; 12 positions match TRBD1. With 11 bases clipped from V and 2 bases from J, the junction kept 7 bases outside the gene matches. The CDR3 consists of 15 residues. Germline values: CDR1 MNHEY, CDR2 SVGAGI.

This chain uses TRBV6-6 with TRBJ1-6; D is uncertain. The CDR3 consists of 14 residues. Germline V gene sequence: CDR1 MNHNY, CDR2 SVGAGI (reference sequence). The V end was cut by 6 bases, the J end by 8 bases, with 14 bases between. CDR3 protein: CASSQKGGDSPLHF. CDR3 DNA: TGTGCCAGCAGCCAAAAGGGCGGCGATTCACCCCTCCACTTT.

The chain joins TRBV30 to TRBJ2-7, with D unresolved. V dropped 4 bases and J dropped 0 bases, with 7 bases sitting between them. The CDR3 is 12 amino acids. Germline lookup yields CDR1 GTSNPN and CDR2 SVGIG (reference sequence). The CDR3 sequence: CAWMESSYEQYF. The CDR3 DNA follows: TGTGCCTGGATGGAGAGCTCCTACGAGCAGTACTTC. The whole variable domain, remainder taken from reference TRBV30 and TRBJ2-7, is SQTIHQWPATLVQPVGSPLSLECTVEGTSNPNLYWYRQAAGRGLQLLFYSVGIGQISSEVPQNLSASRPQDRQFILSSKKLLLSDSGFYLCAWMESSYEQYFGPGTRLTVT.

The chain has TRBV6-5 and TRBJ1-4, with 7 bases fitting TRBD1. J was trimmed by 5 bases and V by 6 bases; bases with no gene match: 6. Germline CDR1 reads MNHEY; CDR2 reads SVGAGI. The CDR3 runs 14 residues. The CDR3 protein is CASRRTGDNEKLFF. The CDR3 coding sequence is TGTGCCAGCAGAAGGACAGGCGACAATGAAAAACTGTTTTTT.